This TCR beta chain was observed in a study of blood T cell repertoires in COVID-19 (dated by TCRdb to about 2020). General notes on the study: Samples from collaborators originated in the United States, Italy and Spain and spanned both the acute and convalescent phases of COVID-19. Where available, HLA class I and class II types were taken from metadata supplied by the sample provider and were not determined by assay-based typing. Nearly every sample came with metadata listing a de-identified subject ID, COVID-19 status, age in years and sex. The prospective study material was composed of cDNA or gDNA derived from T cells, B-cell-depleted T cells, or PBMCs. The repertoires were released in a freely available public database intended as a resource for research on the immune response to SARS-CoV-2. Samples were obtained from the ongoing ImmuneRACE study (first 160 participants) and from about 1,300 subjects provided by 6 global collaborators. Deeply sampled blood TCRbeta repertoires from subjects exposed to, actively infected with, or recovered from COVID-19 were included in the dataset. What the authors observed across the whole study: How much clinical and demographic metadata was included differed by source and by participant, and the metadata was provided uncurated.

Each collaborating institution followed its own protocols to collect whole blood in K2EDTA tubes. For TCRbeta analysis, collaborators shipped samples as frozen whole blood, isolated PBMCs, or DNA extracted from either of those sample types. TCRbeta CDR3 regions were amplified from genomic DNA using the immunoSEQ Assay, a bias-controlled multiplex PCR. From the authors' description of their analysis: The number of nucleated cells in each sample was estimated from the amplification of reference gene primers within the assay. To quantify the absolute abundance of each unique TCRbeta CDR3 rearrangement, sequence reads were collapsed and filtered. For each sample, productive Simpson clonality was calculated as the square root of Simpson's diversity index over productive rearrangements. TCRdb retrieved this table from immuneACCESS and kept in-frame rearrangements only. Not all clones are present; in checked studies, unresolved V genes account for under half, and no reason is known for the remainder. The V and J calls and clone size are taken from that table; D and trimming were inferred from the DNA. This sample holds about 100,000 clones; approximately 86% were observed only once. Of the sample, around 1.6% falls within the top ten clones.

Notes on this clone: The antigen it binds to is not known. No base qualities exist here, and no much larger clone lies one base off it.

V lost 2 bases and J lost 10 bases; the stretch between them is 8 bases long. Including the terminal cysteine and phenylalanine, the CDR3 comprises 12 residues. The CDR3 DNA has 36 bases and is translated from base 1. Sequencing was done on a sample of peripheral blood. The TCR sequence derives from an elderly man with acute or convalescent COVID-19. The chain couples TRBV12-3 or TRBV12-4 to TRBJ1-4; the D segment cannot be called with confidence. The nucleotide sequence is given as TGTGCCAGCAGTTTATTGGGCAGAAAACTGTTTTTT. It codes for CASSLLGRKLFF.